The clone carrying this T cell receptor (beta chain) has a count of ten or more. Its antigen is unknown. Trimming cost V 0 bases and J 12 bases, with 27 bases left between them. This CDR3 is 18 amino acids long. Germline V gene data show CDR1 as SGHNT and CDR2 as YENEEA. Unique molecular identifier tags were affixed to discrete cDNA molecules. One entry per CDR3 protein results from TCRdb running MiXCR on the 5' RACE reads. The sample shows roughly 81,000 distinct CDR3 sequences, 9% to 13% of them seen only once. This sample was taken from a study of early T cells in non-severe SARS-CoV-2 infection. Notes on the study in general: Matching with VDJdb favored anti-spike CD8 responses (missing private and CD4 specificities).

The specimen sequenced was whole blood. The receptor was derived from an adult who was a healthcare worker with PCR-confirmed SARS-CoV-2 infection or an uninfected control (not recorded which). J is TRBJ2-1 and V is TRBV11-3; D is perhaps TRBD2 (5 bases). The CDR3 sequence is CASSLDLPTNLFEGRQFF. The CDR3 coding sequence is TGTGCCAGCAGCTTAGATCTGCCGACTAACCTATTTGAGGGCCGGCAGTTCTTC.